This T cell receptor (beta chain) was identified in a study of tumor T cells in aggressive B-cell lymphoma. The germline CDR1 and CDR2 sequences are MDHEN and SYDVKM. The CDR3 has 12 residues. Trimming left V 8 bases short and J 3 bases short, with 7 bases between. Assay used: immunoSEQ multiplex PCR; TCRdb lists only in-frame clones, some missing. The table records approximately 10,000 clones, around 84% of them present only once. This chain links TRBV28 with TRBJ2-2; no definite D call. Sequenced material: tumor tissue. This TCR came from an adult with diffuse large B cell lymphoma. The CDR3 coding sequence is TGTGCCAGCCTAGTACACACCGGGGAGCTGTTTTTT. It yields the protein CASLVHTGELFF.